Sequencing of this T cell receptor beta chain was carried out in a study of CD8 T cells in ankylosing spondylitis. Study results and caveats: Disease-linked clones bore a CD8+ phenotype and were relatively rare in peripheral blood. Disease-associated clones were reportedly significantly overrepresented in matched ankylosing spondylitis synovial fluid.

V lost 1 base and J 5 bases, leaving 15 bases between the germline ends. The CDR3 has 15 amino acids. Per germline, CDR1 MDHEN and CDR2 SYDVKM. Many counts were recorded for this clonotype. What it binds is unknown. TCRdb processed the 5' RACE reads anew with MiXCR; each CDR3 protein has one entry. This sample has under 300,000 distinct CDR3 sequences, with 18% found just once. This sequence originates from a male donor with ankylosing spondylitis or in good health (not recorded which). The chain joins TRBV28 to TRBJ2-7; D remains ambiguous. The source material was blood, either unsorted or a sorted T cell fraction (not recorded which). DNA for the CDR3: TGTGCCAGCAGTTTATTGACCGTCCGGCCCGACGAGCAGTACTTC. Protein: CASSLLTVRPDEQYF.